These T cell receptor beta chains were read from a single sample in a study of blood T cell repertoires in COVID-19. Only in-frame clones appear in the TCRdb table, and some are missing; sequencing was by immunoSEQ multiplex PCR. The data contain approximately 230,000 clones, approximately 89% of them singletons. The sample was peripheral blood. The receptors derive from a woman aged 25 to 45 with COVID-19, enrolled during active disease. Each CDR3 is given with its conserved first and last residue. D genes are given only for firm matches. Part of the rows lack a size; the others show once, few, many or a class for expanded clones.

>TRBD1|TRBV5-1|-|TRBJ1-1
CASSARGTVNTEAFF
TGCGCCAGCAGCGCCCGGGGGACAGTGAACACTGAAGCTTTCTTT
>-|TRBV13|-|TRBJ1-1
CASSLGRAATEAFF
TGTGCCAGCAGCTTAGGCAGGGCAGCAACTGAAGCTTTCTTT
>TRBD1|TRBV15|-|TRBJ1-3
CATRWTGLSGNTIYF
TGTGCCACCCGGTGGACAGGCCTCTCTGGAAACACCATATATTTT
>TRBD1|TRBV10-3|-|TRBJ1-3
CAIRQGAGNTIYF
TGTGCCATCAGACAGGGGGCTGGAAACACCATATATTTT
>-|TRBV3-1/TRBV3-2|-|TRBJ2-7
CASSQKRGGSYEQYF
TGTGCCAGCAGCCAAAAGAGGGGGGGGTCCTACGAGCAGTACTTC
>-|TRBV19|-|TRBJ2-7
CASRRRDFPYEQYF
TGTGCCAGTAGGCGTAGGGACTTCCCCTACGAGCAGTACTTC
>-|TRBV5-4|once|TRBJ1-4
CASSFSQARGEKLFF
TGTGCCAGCAGCTTCAGCCAGGCACGCGGGGAAAAACTGTTTTTT
>-|TRBV2|-|TRBJ1-1
CASSVQGIADTEAFF
TGTGCCAGCAGTGTACAGGGTATTGCGGACACTGAAGCTTTCTTT
>TRBD1|TRBV5-1|-|TRBJ2-1
CASSLSDVFNRGYNEQFF
TGCGCCAGCAGCTTGTCTGACGTGTTCAACAGGGGGTACAATGAGCAGTTCTTC
>-|TRBV2|-|TRBJ2-1
CASSSLTSSYNEQFF
TGTGCCAGCAGTTCGCTAACGAGCTCCTACAATGAGCAGTTCTTC
>TRBD1|TRBV5-5|-|TRBJ1-4
CASSPGTGVYEKLFF
TGTGCCAGCAGCCCGGGGACAGGGGTATATGAAAAACTGTTTTTT
>TRBD2|TRBV4-3|once|TRBJ2-1
CASSQDDRTSGVEQFF
TGCGCCAGCAGCCAAGATGATCGGACTAGCGGGGTAGAGCAGTTCTTC
>-|TRBV30|-|TRBJ1-3
CAWTRGSSGNTIYF
TGTGCCTGGACTCGGGGGAGCTCTGGAAACACCATATATTTT